Sequencing of this TCR beta chain was carried out in a study of cytomegalovirus exposure and HLA in healthy donors. Findings and limits, study-wide: Around 160 TCR beta chains were listed as cytomegalovirus-associated. Using the classifier, cytomegalovirus status was reportedly diagnosed with high specificity and sensitivity.

A note on this clone: Its specificity is not known.

PCR involved 60 Vbeta and 13 Jbeta primers. This table comes from immunoSEQ multiplex PCR, and its TCRdb copy is limited to in-frame clones, with some not included. In the table there are some 200,000 clones, approximately 82% of which are singletons. The CDR3 length is 13 residues. Germline CDR1 reads MRHNA; CDR2 reads SNTAGT. Losses at the gene ends were 5 bases for V and 5 bases for J; bases not matched to a gene: 4. Specimen: PBMCs. The V and J genes are TRBV6-4 and TRBJ2-3, with 7 positions matching TRBD2. The source is a man younger than 35 in good health and CMV-seronegative. The chain's CDR3 is CASSLAGEDTQYF. The DNA for the CDR3 is TGTGCCAGCAGTTTGGCGGGAGAAGATACGCAGTATTTT.